One T cell receptor beta chain is described in this entry. The sample comes from a study of blood T cell repertoires in COVID-19. At the level of the study: From T cells, B-cell-depleted T cells, or PBMCs came the material, which was cDNA or gDNA.

Trimming took 6 bases from V and 3 from J, leaving 9 bases between them. Germline loops: CDR1 MNHEY, CDR2 SMNVEV (reference sequence). The CDR3 sequence is 13 residues long. Clones were sequenced by immunoSEQ multiplex PCR, and TCRdb holds only the in-frame ones, with some missing. The table lists about 98,000 clones, roughly 85% of them singletons, with under 2.5% in the top ten. The source of this sequence is a man aged 45-65 years with active COVID-19. Input material: peripheral blood. The chain joins TRBV27 to TRBJ1-5; D remains ambiguous. CDR3 DNA: TGTGCCAGCAGCCTCGGGATCAATCAGCCCCAGCATTTT. This gives the protein CASSLGINQPQHF.